This entry describes one T cell receptor (beta chain). This sample is part of a study of shared clonotypes between healthy human individuals. Trimming pared 5 bases from V and 2 bases from J, leaving 15 bases between. The V gene's germline CDR1 is LNHDA and CDR2 SQIVND (reference sequence). CDR3 length: 15 residues. TCRdb's table, derived via immunoSEQ multiplex PCR, lists solely in-frame clones and lacks some. Among millions of clones listed, 90% to 95% were seen once. Sequenced: naive CD4+ T cells from PBMCs. The subset is: CD45RA+ positively selected. The TCR comes from a man younger than 30 in good health. Some clones in this sample may be carry-over from other donors' samples. The chain links TRBV19 to TRBJ1-1, with no clear D. The CDR3 region is CASSPFRYSNTEAFF. CDR3 coding DNA: TGTGCCAGTAGTCCCTTCAGGTACTCCAACACTGAAGCTTTCTTT.